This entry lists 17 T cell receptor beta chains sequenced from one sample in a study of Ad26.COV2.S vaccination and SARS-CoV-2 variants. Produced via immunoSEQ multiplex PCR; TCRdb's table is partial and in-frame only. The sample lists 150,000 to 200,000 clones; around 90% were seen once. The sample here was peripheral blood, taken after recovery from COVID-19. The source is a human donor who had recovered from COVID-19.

Written as DNA, the CDR3 is TGTGCCAGCAGTTGGGGACAGGGAGACAATGAGCAGTTCTTC. It encodes CASSWGQGDNEQFF. The gene calls are TRBV27 and TRBJ2-1; TRBD1 aligns across 9 bases. CDR1 is MNHEY and CDR2 is SMNVEV in the germline V gene (reference sequence). This CDR3 has 14 residues. Trimming removed 4 bases from V and 5 bases from J; junction bases left unmatched: 3.

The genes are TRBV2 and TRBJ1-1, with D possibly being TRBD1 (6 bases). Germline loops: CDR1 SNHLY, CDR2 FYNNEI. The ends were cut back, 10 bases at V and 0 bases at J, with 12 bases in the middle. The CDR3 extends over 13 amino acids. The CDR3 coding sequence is TGTGCCAACCCCGGACAGTTGAACACTGAAGCTTTCTTT. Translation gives CANPGQLNTEAFF.

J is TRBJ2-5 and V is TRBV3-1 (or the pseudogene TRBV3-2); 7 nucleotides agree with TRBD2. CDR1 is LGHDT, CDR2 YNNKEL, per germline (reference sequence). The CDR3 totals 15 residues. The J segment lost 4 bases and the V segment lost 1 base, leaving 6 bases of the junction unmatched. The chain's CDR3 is CASSQGSGGRETQYF. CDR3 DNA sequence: TGTGCCAGCAGCCAAGGGTCCGGGGGGAGAGAGACCCAGTACTTC.

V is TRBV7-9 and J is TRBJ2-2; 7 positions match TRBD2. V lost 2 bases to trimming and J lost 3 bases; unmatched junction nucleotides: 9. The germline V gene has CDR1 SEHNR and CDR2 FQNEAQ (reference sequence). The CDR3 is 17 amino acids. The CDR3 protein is CASSLLLGRWDTGELFF. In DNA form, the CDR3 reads TGTGCCAGCAGCTTACTCCTCGGGAGGTGGGACACCGGGGAGCTGTTTTTT.

CDR3 protein: CASSIDYYLFPGNTIYF. The CDR3 DNA follows: TGTGCCAGTAGTATAGATTATTACCTTTTCCCTGGAAACACCATATATTTT. The chain recombines TRBV19 with TRBJ1-3; no clear D. V was cut by 0 bases and J by 2 bases, with 14 bases left in between. The germline V gene has CDR1 LNHDA and CDR2 SQIVND (reference sequence). The CDR3 runs 17 residues.

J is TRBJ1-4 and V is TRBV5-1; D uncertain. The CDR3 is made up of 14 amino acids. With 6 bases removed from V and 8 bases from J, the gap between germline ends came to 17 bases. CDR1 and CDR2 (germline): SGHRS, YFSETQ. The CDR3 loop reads CASTSGPMGEKLFF. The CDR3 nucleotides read TGCGCCAGCACCTCCGGGCCCATGGGCGAAAAACTGTTTTTT.

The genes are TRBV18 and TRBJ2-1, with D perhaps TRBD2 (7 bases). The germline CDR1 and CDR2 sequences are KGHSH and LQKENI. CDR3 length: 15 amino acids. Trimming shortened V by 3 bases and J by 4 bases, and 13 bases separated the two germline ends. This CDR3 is CASSPGRGGYNEQFF. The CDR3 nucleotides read TGTGCCAGCTCACCCGGCAGGGGAGGGTACAATGAGCAGTTCTTC.

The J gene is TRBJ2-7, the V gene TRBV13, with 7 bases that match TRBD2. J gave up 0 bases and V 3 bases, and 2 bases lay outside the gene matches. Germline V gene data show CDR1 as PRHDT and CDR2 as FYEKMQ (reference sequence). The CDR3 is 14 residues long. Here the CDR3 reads CASSLGGSSYEQYF. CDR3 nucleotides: TGTGCCAGCAGCTTGGGCGGGAGCTCCTACGAGCAGTACTTC. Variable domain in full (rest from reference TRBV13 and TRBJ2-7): AAGVIQSPRHLIKEKRETATLKCYPIPRHDTVYWYQQGPGQDPQFLISFYEKMQSDKGSIPDRFSAQQFSDYHSELNMSSLELGDSALYFCASSLGGSSYEQYFGPGTRLTVT.

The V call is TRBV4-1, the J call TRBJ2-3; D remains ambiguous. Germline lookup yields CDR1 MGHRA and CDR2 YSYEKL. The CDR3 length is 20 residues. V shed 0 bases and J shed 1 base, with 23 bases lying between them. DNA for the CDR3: TGCGCCAGCAGCCAAGATTGGAAACTTCGTGAACCAACCGGCACAGATACGCAGTATTTT. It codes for CASSQDWKLREPTGTDTQYF.

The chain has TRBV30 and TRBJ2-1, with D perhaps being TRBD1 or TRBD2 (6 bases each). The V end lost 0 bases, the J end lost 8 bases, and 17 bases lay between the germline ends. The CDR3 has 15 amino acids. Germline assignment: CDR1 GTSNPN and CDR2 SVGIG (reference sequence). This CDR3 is CAWSVSLGGQDEQFF. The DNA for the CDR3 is TGTGCCTGGAGTGTAAGTTTAGGGGGGCAGGATGAGCAGTTCTTC.

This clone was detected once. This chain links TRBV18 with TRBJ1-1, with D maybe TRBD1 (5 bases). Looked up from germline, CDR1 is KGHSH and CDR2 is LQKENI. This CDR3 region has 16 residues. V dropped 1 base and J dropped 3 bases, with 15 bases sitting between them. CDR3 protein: CASSPLGVLLDTEAFF. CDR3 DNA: TGTGCCAGCTCACCACTGGGGGTGTTATTGGACACTGAAGCTTTCTTT.

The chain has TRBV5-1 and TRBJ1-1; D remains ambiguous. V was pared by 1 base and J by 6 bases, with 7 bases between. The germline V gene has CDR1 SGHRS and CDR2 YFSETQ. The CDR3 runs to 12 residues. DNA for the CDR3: TGCGCCAGCAGCTTGTCCCCGCCTGAAGCTTTCTTT. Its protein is CASSLSPPEAFF.

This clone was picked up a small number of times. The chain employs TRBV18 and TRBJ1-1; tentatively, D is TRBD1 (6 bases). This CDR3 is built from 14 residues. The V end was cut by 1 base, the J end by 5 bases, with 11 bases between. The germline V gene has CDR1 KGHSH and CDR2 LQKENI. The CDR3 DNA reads TGTGCCAGCTCACCACAACAGGGCGAAACTGAAGCTTTCTTT. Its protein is CASSPQQGETEAFF.

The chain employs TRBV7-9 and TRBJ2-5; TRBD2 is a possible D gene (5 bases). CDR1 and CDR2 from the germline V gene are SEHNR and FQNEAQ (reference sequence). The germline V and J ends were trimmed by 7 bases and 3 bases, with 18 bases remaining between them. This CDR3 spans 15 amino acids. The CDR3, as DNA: TGTGCCAGCACCCCCCGGGGTGGCACGAAAGAGACCCAGTACTTC. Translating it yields CASTPRGGTKETQYF. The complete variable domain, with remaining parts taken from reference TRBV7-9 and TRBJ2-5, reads DTGVSQNPRHKITKRGQNVTFRCDPISEHNRLYWYRQTLGQGPEFLTYFQNEAQLEKSRLLSDRFSAERPKGSFSTLEIQRTEQGDSAMYLCASTPRGGTKETQYFGPGTRLLVL.

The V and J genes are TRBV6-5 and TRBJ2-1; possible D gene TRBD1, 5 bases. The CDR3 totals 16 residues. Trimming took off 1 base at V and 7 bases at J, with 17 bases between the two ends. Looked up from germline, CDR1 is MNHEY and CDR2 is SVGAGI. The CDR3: CASSYYPEVKGNEQFF. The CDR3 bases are TGTGCCAGCAGTTACTATCCTGAGGTCAAGGGGAATGAGCAGTTCTTC.

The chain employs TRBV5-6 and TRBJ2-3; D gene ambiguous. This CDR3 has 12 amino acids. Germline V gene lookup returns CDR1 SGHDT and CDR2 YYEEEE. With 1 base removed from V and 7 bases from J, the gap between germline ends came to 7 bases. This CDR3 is CASSLTLNTQYF. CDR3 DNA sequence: TGTGCCAGCAGCTTGACCCTAAATACGCAGTATTTT.

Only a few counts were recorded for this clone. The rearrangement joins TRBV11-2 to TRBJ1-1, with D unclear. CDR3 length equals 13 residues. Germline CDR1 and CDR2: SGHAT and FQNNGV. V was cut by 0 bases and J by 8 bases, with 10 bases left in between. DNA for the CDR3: TGTGCCAGCAGCTTAGAGGGTTTTGGAGAAGCTTTCTTT. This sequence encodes CASSLEGFGEAFF.